This T cell receptor (beta chain) was documented in a study of cytomegalovirus exposure and HLA in healthy donors. This CDR3 is built from 15 residues. With 6 bases clipped from V and 11 bases from J, the junction kept 17 bases outside the gene matches. Germline V gene lookup returns CDR1 MNHNY and CDR2 SVGAGI (reference sequence). Primers: 60 Vbeta forward and 13 Jbeta reverse. Profiled with immunoSEQ multiplex PCR; TCRdb holds only in-frame clones, not every one. The repertoire holds around 110,000 clones, with about 76% as singletons. Findings of the study overall: Across HLA loci, a later analysis found differing TCR association rates, with DRB1 most and HLA-C fewest. When analyzed later, a missense DCLRE1C variant was found to be linked to TCR beta V- and J-gene trimming. In vitro, three CMV-associated chains proved specific for CMV antigens. Investigators reported 150 to 200 TCR beta chains as tied to cytomegalovirus.

This clone was seen once. Its cognate antigen is unknown. This TCR derives from a woman aged 50 to 60 in good health and CMV-seropositive. The chain joins TRBV6-6 to TRBJ1-1, with 8 bases matching TRBD1. Sequenced input: PBMCs. The CDR3 loop is CASRGNSRGRRYAFF. DNA for the CDR3: TGTGCCAGCAGGGGGAATAGCAGGGGGCGTAGGTATGCTTTCTTT.